The sequence of this TCR beta chain was determined in a study of OX40 agonist ivuxolimab in advanced cancers. As for the study more broadly: Ivuxolimab was a fully human IgG2 agonistic monoclonal antibody targeting the costimulatory receptor OX40 (CD134). Peripheral TCRbeta sequencing aimed to test whether ivuxolimab altered TCR sequence diversity and caused clonal T-cell expansion. Prior anti-PD-1, anti-PD-L1 or anti-CTLA-4 therapy was permitted, and checkpoint inhibitors had been received by roughly 40% of dose-escalation patients. Three dose-escalation patients achieved partial responses, one with hepatocellular carcinoma and two with cutaneous melanoma. The paper covers the monotherapy dose-escalation part of the phase I ivuxolimab trial, which included N of about 56 patients. The dose-escalation cohort was almost 85% male with a mean age of about 54 years, ranging from about 20 to 85. Intravenous ivuxolimab was administered to patients every 2 weeks at six dose levels: 0.01, 0.1, 0.3, 1.5, 3 and 10 mg/kg. Among the approximately 54 dose-escalation patients, about 19 had hepatocellular carcinoma, roughly 15 melanoma, 9 renal cell carcinoma and 9 head and neck cancer.

Genomic DNA was extracted from sorted cells for sequencing of the TCRbeta CDR3 region. TCRbeta CDR3 regions were sequenced using the immunoSEQ Assay. The immuneACCESS repertoire file appears here via TCRdb, limited to in-frame rearrangements. These files lack a portion of the clones; in checked studies, under half of the deficit traces to unresolved V genes, and the cause of the others is not known. Within this sample are tens of thousands of clones, with roughly 91% of them counted one time only. The ten largest clones represent roughly an eighth of the sample. Paper-wide results and their limitations: Low levels of normalized T-cell clonal expansion were also shown by some nonresponding patients. The antigen specificity of the clonally expanded peripheral T cells was not determined. Partial responders in the 0.1-3.0 mg/kg groups had among the lowest normalized peripheral clonal expansion, especially among CD8+ T cells. After ivuxolimab, CD8+ T cells had more expanded clones than CD4+ T cells on average. At doses from 0.1 to 3.0 mg/kg, clonal expansion was seen in both CD4+ and CD8+ blood T cells between baseline and week 6.

From its cysteine to its phenylalanine, the CDR3 spans 16 amino acids. This entry keeps only the CDR3 DNA: 48 bases, framed from base 1. Unmatched junction bases come to 10, with V trimmed by 3 bases and J by 3 bases. The germline V gene (reference sequence) specifies LNHDA as CDR1 and SQIVND as CDR2. Of note for this clone: There is no known antigen for this receptor. No base quality information exists; no much larger clone differs at one position.

The trial excluded patients who had a history of autoimmune disease or were on systemic immunosuppression. In every dose cohort, peripheral blood was drawn for TCR sequencing at baseline, cycle 4 day 1, and cycle 7 day 1. Samples came from an open-label, multicenter, first-in-human phase I dose-escalation trial of ivuxolimab. The trial enrolled adults with locally advanced or metastatic head and neck squamous cell, hepatocellular, melanoma or renal cell carcinoma. Before TCR sequencing, CD4+ and CD8+ T cells were separately sorted from peripheral blood. The clonotype originates from an adult with an advanced solid tumor such as melanoma, head and neck, liver or kidney cancer. The sequenced sample was CD4+ or CD8+ T cells sorted from blood, obtained in a trial of the OX40 agonist ivuxolimab. This receptor chain uses TRBV19 and TRBJ2-7; 8 of the junction bases match TRBD2. Read as DNA, the sequence is TGTGCCAGTAGTATTTCAGCGGGAGAGCTTCTCTACGAGCAGTACTTC. Translated, it gives CASSISAGELLYEQYF.